This T cell receptor (beta chain) was recovered during a study of cytomegalovirus exposure and HLA in healthy donors (dated by TCRdb to about 2017). About the investigation overall: An earlier analysis of a few hundred of the donors reported over 250 Gb of sequence data and around 100 million unique TCR beta sequences obtained from approximately 180 million T cells. Roughly 320 gigabases of sequencing data and around 90 million unique TCR sequences made up an early release that covered under 750 HLA-typed donors. The genetic ancestry cluster associated with self-reported Caucasian donors included 81% of the approximately 400 genotyped donors. The aim of the study was to test whether cataloging public T cell receptors could identify signatures of past pathogen exposure. The study used immunosequencing to profile the T cell repertoires of 666 subjects and linked those repertoires to cytomegalovirus serostatus. Along with the approximately 600-subject first cohort, a separate validation cohort of around 120 different subjects was used. To predict cytomegalovirus infection status, the study combined high-throughput TCR immunosequencing, statistical association of individual TCRs with disease status, and machine learning. A later analysis re-examined previously published TCR beta repertoires from more than 550 donors and added high-resolution HLA genotyping to investigate patterns of TCR occurrence. The later analysis used no new phenotypic data to find candidate immune exposures, relying instead on TCR beta sequences and their occurrence across donors. To decide whether each TCR beta V gene segment behaved as functional or pseudogenic, an earlier analysis of some 600 of the donors relied on high-throughput TCR beta sequencing. Alongside the repertoire data, information on donor age, sex, ethnicity and CMV serostatus was compiled. A later genetic analysis used genome-wide SNP genotypes for about 60% of the roughly 670 donors, treating that subset as a discovery cohort. All discovery cohort repertoires had been generated using a single sequencing platform. Both class I and class II loci were covered by HLA typing, at four-digit resolution. Typing coverage differed by locus: A, B, C, DRB1 and DQB1 were typed in roughly 620-640 donors, DQA1 in around 500, DPA1 in around 610, and DPB1 in 472. Because of strong linkage in the cohort, 4 to 6 DR-DQ haplotypes were treated as single units for association and clustering. Among around 400 genotyped donors of the cohort, an average of about 240,000 unique TCR beta nucleotide sequences was sequenced per donor, of which roughly 17% were non-productive. What the authors observed across the whole study: In an earlier analysis of fewer than 750 of the donors, most TCR beta V segments were observed in productive rearrangements about 90% or about 30% of the time, broadly matching IMGT annotations. Across donors, most TCR sequences were observed very rarely, whereas some public TCRs were present in many individuals. Immune exposure information for the cohort was limited to CMV serostatus. According to a later genetic analysis, donors in an Asian-associated ancestry cluster had fewer N-insertions in productive TCRs than the approximately 700-donor mean. A cluster of highly shared sequence variants was judged likely to represent a technical artifact of the sequencing pipeline. According to the authors, the approach could potentially be generalized to other disease states and immunological phenotypes. In a later analysis, the rate of TCR association differed among HLA loci, with DRB1 alleles having the most associated TCRs and HLA-C alleles having the fewest. A later genetic analysis associated a missense DCLRE1C variant with V-gene and J-gene trimming of TCR beta chains, and an independent cohort replicated the association. In a later analysis, 16,951 TCR beta sequences were associated with specific HLA alleles at a false discovery rate of 0.05. The 87-base-pair reads could not distinguish some IMGT-functional V segments, including TRBV6-2 and TRBV6-3, so those segments were excluded. HLA typing was unavailable for some donors at each locus, so association tests used only the typed subset. According to a later analysis, most CMV-associated TCR beta chains appeared to be HLA-restricted, and the HLA associations seemed to be driven largely by CMV exposure. A further reported finding was that TCR beta sequences accurately predicted the HLA-A and HLA-B alleles for most subjects in the first cohort. Cytomegalovirus status was reported to be diagnosed by the classifier with high specificity and sensitivity in both the original and validation cohorts. Presence/absence analyses assumed roughly uniform sequencing depth across donors, an assumption that may not hold. Some 15 rarely observed V segments, including chromosome 9 orphons, were excluded from the earlier analysis of approximately 500 of the donors because counts were too low. Only TCR beta chains were sequenced in this cohort, and the absence of alpha or paired-chain data limited detectable features. In a later analysis, HLA-associated TCR beta chains showed more clonal expansion and lower generation probabilities than non-associated chains that were equally common. In vitro tests confirmed that three of the cytomegalovirus-associated TCR beta chains recognize cytomegalovirus antigens. The study gave a list of 150 to 200 TCR beta chains associated with cytomegalovirus. When HLA alleles, especially DR and DQ, strongly co-occurred, attributing TCR associations to individual alleles was difficult. Several of the top co-occurrence clusters appeared to be linked to parvovirus B19, influenza, CMV and Epstein-Barr virus, according to a later analysis. Linkage disequilibrium might explain the correlated functional status among segregating V segments, but an unknown experimental factor could not be ruled out.

Library generation was performed with the immunoSEQ multiplex PCR assay. For the multiplex PCR, a mixture combining 60 forward primers for TCR Vbeta segments and 13 reverse primers for TCR Jbeta segments was used. Amplification of the CDR3 region of rearranged TCR beta genes was performed with a multiplex PCR assay on genomic DNA. Amplified TCR beta libraries were sequenced as 87-base-pair reads on the Illumina HiSeq System. The paper's data handling went like this. Across the 670 or so repertoires, a later analysis counted tens of millions of unique TCR beta chains, around 11 million of which were shared by at least two donors. To remove PCR and sequencing errors, raw reads were error-corrected and collapsed into unique sequences using a nearest-neighbor algorithm that merged closely related sequences. V, D and J gene segments were assigned by aligning CDR3 sequences to IMGT reference sequences. Each retained sequence needed at least a six-nucleotide match to both a V gene segment and a J gene segment. A rearrangement was called productive if the CDR3 had no stop codons and remained in frame with V and J, and every other rearrangement was called non-productive. CDR3 was defined according to IMGT convention as the region running from the second conserved V-encoded cysteine to the conserved J-encoded phenylalanine. In an earlier analysis of around 600 of the donors, sequences lacking an unambiguous match to a single V gene segment were excluded. An earlier analysis of 587 of the donors called V segments functional above 56.7% productive rearrangements and segregating when the between-donor standard deviation exceeded 5%. A statistical classification framework was developed to diagnose cytomegalovirus status using the catalog of TCR beta chain sequences. V and J gene assignment, in a later analysis, came from comparing TCR nucleotide sequences with IMGT/GENE-DB human TR gene sequences. Using the TCRdist pipeline, a later analysis assigned CDR3 sequences along with most-parsimonious VDJ recombination scenarios. In a later analysis, each TCR beta chain was defined by its CDR3 amino acid sequence together with its V-gene family, and reads without a unique V-gene family were excluded. As a way to deal with suspected cross-contamination and a sequencing artifact, a later analysis dropped roughly 620 nucleotide sequences that were highly shared and had low generation probability. For each public chain, a later analysis derived a clonal expansion index from normalized ranks of inferred template counts within each repertoire. In a later analysis, generation probabilities were computed with a VDJ recombination model fitted to out-of-frame rearrangements, and the resulting probabilities were checked against IGoR. In a later analysis, TCR-TCR, TCR-HLA and TCR-CMV co-occurrence was scored with hypergeometric tests, and a repertoire-size bias correction was applied to TCR pairs. False discovery rates were estimated in a later analysis by permuting HLA or CMV assignments 20 times. In a later analysis, co-occurring TCRs were grouped using DBSCAN, and TCRdist sequence similarity was added for clustering within HLA-allele-positive subsets. Repertoires with fewer than 30,000 or more than 120,000 public chains were left out of co-occurrence clustering, as were a few repertoires with anomalous nucleotide sharing. Held by TCRdb, this immuneACCESS table contains in-frame sequences only and omits some clones. Under half of the omission traces to an unresolved V gene where checked; the cause of the rest is unknown. V, J and clone size are taken as reported in that table, and D and trimming were inferred from the DNA itself. The sample table records over 90,000 clones; roughly 74% of these occur just once. The ten largest account for less than 15% of the sample.

Regarding this clone: Its specific antigen is unknown. No much larger clonotype is one base removed from it; base qualities were not supplied.

The CDR3 sequence holds 16 residues, the cysteine and phenylalanine included. Only CDR3 DNA is held: 48 bases, read in frame from base 1. As encoded in the germline V gene, CDR1 is SGHNT while CDR2 is YENEEA. After removal of 4 bases from V and 6 bases from J, the junction retains 5 bases not matched to a gene. The cohort comprised 710 or so healthy bone marrow donors. All cohort members were sampled while nominally healthy, although unrecorded immune exposures were likely present. The donor tested CMV seropositive and was one of the 289 seropositive cohort members. A peripheral blood sample was collected from each donor, and TCR beta sequencing was performed on peripheral blood mononuclear cells. Genomic DNA extraction from the blood cell samples was performed with the Qiagen DNeasy Blood Extraction Kit.

Recombination joined TRBV11-3 with TRBJ2-1, and 14 junction bases match TRBD2. The clonotype was recovered from a woman aged 70-85 years in good health and CMV-seropositive. Sequencing used PBMCs. The CDR3 reads CASSSRLAGGPNEQFF. The DNA is TGTGCCAGCAGCTCCAGACTAGCGGGGGGGCCCAATGAGCAGTTCTTC.